The 8 T cell receptor beta chains below all came from one sample that was sequenced in a study of blood T cell repertoires in COVID-19. Using immunoSEQ multiplex PCR, the repertoire was profiled, and TCRdb retains in-frame clones only, with some absent. The sample includes approximately 150,000 clones, approximately 95% of them seen just once. Sequenced sample: peripheral blood. These receptors all come from a woman aged 55-70 years with COVID-19, enrolled during active disease.

The chain uses TRBV5-1 and TRBJ1-5, with TRBD1 matching over 7 bases. V gave up 4 bases and J gave up 3 bases; unmatched junction bases: 7. This CDR3 is built from 15 residues. Germline CDR1 SGHRS, CDR2 YFSETQ. CDR3: CASSEGGSDNQPQHF. CDR3 coding DNA: TGCGCCAGCAGCGAAGGGGGCTCTGACAATCAGCCCCAGCATTTT.

As regards this clone: Other DNA sequences in this sample translate to the same CDR3. The rearrangement links TRBV5-4 to TRBJ2-3, with 8 bases that match TRBD2. V shed 2 bases, J shed 4 bases, and the junction held 3 bases outside the gene matches. The V gene's germline CDR1 is SGHNT and CDR2 YYREEE (reference sequence). This CDR3 is built from 14 residues. The CDR3 DNA reads as TGTGCCAGCAGCTTAAGCGGGGGCGCAGATACGCAGTATTTT. Protein: CASSLSGGADTQYF.

This chain joins TRBV18 and TRBJ1-2; D unresolved. This CDR3 comprises 13 residues. With 5 bases removed from V and 5 bases from J, the gap between germline ends came to 12 bases. Germline V lookup: CDR1 KGHSH, CDR2 LQKENI. In DNA form, the CDR3 reads TGTGCCAGCTCATATCCCCAGAAATATGGCTACACCTTC. Protein: CASSYPQKYGYTF.

The chain recombines TRBV4-2 with TRBJ2-2; D unresolved. CDR3 size: 16 residues. V was shortened by 2 bases and J by 2 bases, with 12 bases between the two germline ends. Per germline, CDR1 LGHNA and CDR2 YNFKEQ. For the CDR3, the DNA is TGTGCCAGCAGCCAATCCCTACTCCTAAACACCGGGGAGCTGTTTTTT. Its translation is CASSQSLLLNTGELFF.

The CDR3 region has the DNA TGTGCCAGCAGCGTAAGACAAAACAGGTCCAGGGGCTACACCTTC. Amino acids: CASSVRQNRSRGYTF. This chain joins TRBV9 and TRBJ1-2; the D gene is possibly TRBD1 (5 bases). Germline-derived CDR1 and CDR2 are SGDLS and YYNGEE. Trimming took off 1 base at V and 8 bases at J, with 18 bases between the two ends. The CDR3 is 15 residues long.

The chain combines TRBV12-5 with TRBJ1-5; tentative D call: TRBD1 (5 bases). This CDR3 is 14 amino acids long. V lost 1 base, J lost 6 bases, and 10 bases lay in between. CDR1 and CDR2 (germline): LGHNT, FRNRAP. The CDR3 coding sequence is TGTGCTAGTGGTTTGGGGGCTAGGGGTCAGCCCCAGCATTTT. This translates into CASGLGARGQPQHF. Full variable domain (missing parts from reference TRBV12-5 and TRBJ1-5): DARVTQTPRHKVTEMGQEVTMRCQPILGHNTVFWYRQTMMQGLELLAYFRNRAPLDDSGMPKDRFSAEMPDATLATLKIQPSEPRDSAVYFCASGLGARGQPQHFGDGTRLSIL.

The rearrangement joins TRBV30 to TRBJ1-6; TRBD1 might be the D (5 bases). Germline-derived CDR1 and CDR2 are GTSNPN and SVGIG (reference sequence). V lost 2 bases and J 6 bases, leaving 8 bases between the germline ends. The CDR3 extends over 13 amino acids. In DNA form, the CDR3 reads TGTGCCTGGAGTCCGCAGGGTAATTCACCCCTCCACTTT. Its translation: CAWSPQGNSPLHF.

This clone was seen a single time. The chain couples TRBV7-2 to TRBJ2-7; TRBD1 might be the D (5 bases). CDR3 length equals 14 residues. Per the germline V gene, CDR1 is SGHTA and CDR2 is FQGNSA. Trimming stripped 5 bases from V and 5 bases from J, with 16 bases between. CDR3 sequence: CASSPGISWDEQYF. In DNA form, the CDR3 reads TGTGCCAGCAGCCCAGGGATCTCCTGGGACGAGCAGTACTTC.